These 20 T cell receptor beta chains were sequenced from one sample in a study of CXCR3-negative and CXCR3-positive naive CD8 T cells. Each TRB cDNA library was prepared by 5' RACE (with UMI labels). TCRdb re-called the 5' RACE reads, yielding one record per CDR3 amino acid sequence without DNA. The table counts 84,000 or so distinct CDR3 sequences; 1.6% lies in the top ten. The sample consisted of naive CXCR3- CD8+ T cells from blood. Subset here: CD45RO-CCR7+CD27+CD95- naive CD8+ T cells lacking CXCR3 (TNR3-). The receptors derive from a human donor in good health. Some clones in this sample may be carry-over from other donors' samples.

V and J are TRBV15 and TRBJ2-7. The length of the CDR3 is 14 residues. Germline CDR1 LNHNV, CDR2 YYDKDF (reference sequence). CDR3: CATSRVGYNYEQYF.

V gene TRBV6-5 combines with J gene TRBJ2-2; TCRdb's assignment of TRBD1 cannot be checked, as there is no DNA. The length of the CDR3 is 15 residues. Germline V gives CDR1 MNHEY, CDR2 SVGAGI. The CDR3 region is CASRSLRENTGELFF.

The chain links TRBV13 to TRBJ2-7; TCRdb's D call, TRBD1, is unchecked because there is no DNA. This CDR3 spans 13 amino acids. Germline lookup yields CDR1 PRHDT and CDR2 FYEKMQ (reference sequence). The CDR3 protein is CASSGADNYEQYF.

This chain connects TRBV9 to TRBJ2-1; the D call from TCRdb, TRBD1, cannot be confirmed without DNA. The CDR3 length is 18 residues. Germline V gene data show CDR1 as SGDLS and CDR2 as YYNGEE. The CDR3 reads CASSPHPTDSDFYNEQFF.

V and J are TRBV5-1 and TRBJ2-7. The CDR3 totals 15 residues. Germline V gene data show CDR1 as SGHRS and CDR2 as YFSETQ. This chain's CDR3 is CASSPIGVDPYEQYF. The whole variable domain, remainder taken from reference TRBV5-1 and TRBJ2-7, is KAGVTQTPRYLIKTRGQQVTLSCSPISGHRSVSWYQQTPGQGLQFLFEYFSETQRNKGNFPGRFSGRQFSNSRSEMNVSTLELGDSALYLCASSPIGVDPYEQYFGPGTRLTVT.

This clonotype is medium-sized by frequency. The rearrangement joins TRBV5-1 to TRBJ2-1; TCRdb designates TRBD2, a call that cannot be tested without DNA. The germline CDR1 and CDR2 sequences are SGHRS and YFSETQ. This CDR3 is built from 14 residues. The CDR3 spells CASSPEQSGNEQFF.

The V call is TRBV4-1, the J call TRBJ2-1. The CDR3 extends over 11 amino acids. CDR1 and CDR2 (germline): MGHRA, YSYEKL. The CDR3 spells CASSQAGWQFF.

The rearrangement links TRBV28 to TRBJ2-7; as DNA is missing, the TRBD1 call by TCRdb cannot be tested. CDR1 is MDHEN, CDR2 SYDVKM, per germline. The CDR3 has 14 residues. The CDR3 sequence is CASTHQGQVYEQYF.

The chain recombines TRBV28 with TRBJ2-2; the TCRdb D gene call, TRBD1, has no DNA to confirm it. Germline assignment: CDR1 MDHEN and CDR2 SYDVKM. This CDR3 is built from 15 residues. CDR3 residues: CASSAGVEGTGELFF.

The J gene is TRBJ2-7, the V gene TRBV5-1; there is no DNA to check the TCRdb D call of TRBD1. Germline CDR1 and CDR2: SGHRS and YFSETQ. The CDR3 runs 15 residues. This CDR3 reads CASRDSRGLFFEQYF.

The genes are TRBV20-1 and TRBJ1-5; TCRdb proposes TRBD1, but this gene call is untestable without DNA. Germline V CDR1 and CDR2: DFQATT, SNEGSKA (reference sequence). This CDR3 comprises 12 residues. CDR3 loop: CSARGENQPQHF.

The chain is built from TRBV29-1 and TRBJ2-1. This CDR3 is 12 amino acids long. Germline V gene sequence: CDR1 SQVTM, CDR2 ANQGSEA. CDR3: CSVPLGYNEQFF.

The chain couples TRBV21-1 to TRBJ2-1; TCRdb picks TRBD2, but there is no DNA to check that call. TRBV21-1 is a pseudogene segment. The CDR3 runs to 16 residues. CDR3 residues: CASSTMGLPRYNEQFF.

The CDR3 protein is CSVELVETGAYEQYF. The rearrangement joins TRBV29-1 to TRBJ2-7. This CDR3 comprises 15 residues. Per germline, CDR1 SQVTM and CDR2 ANQGSEA.

The V and J genes are TRBV7-9 and TRBJ2-7. This CDR3 is 15 amino acids long. Germline V gene lookup returns CDR1 SEHNR and CDR2 FQNEAQ (reference sequence). CDR3 residues: CASSLAVDTIYEQYF. Full variable domain (outside the CDR3, taken from reference TRBV7-9 and TRBJ2-7): DTGVSQNPRHKITKRGQNVTFRCDPISEHNRLYWYRQTLGQGPEFLTYFQNEAQLEKSRLLSDRFSAERPKGSFSTLEIQRTEQGDSAMYLCASSLAVDTIYEQYFGPGTRLTVT.

The chain joins TRBV12-3 or TRBV12-4 to TRBJ2-7. CDR3 length: 11 amino acids. The CDR3 protein is CASSFNGEQYF.

This sequence joins TRBV5-5 and TRBJ1-3. The CDR3 length is 15 residues. Germline lookup yields CDR1 SGHKS and CDR2 YYEKEE (reference sequence). The CDR3: CASSLDRATGNTIYF.

The genes are TRBV28 and TRBJ2-1; with no DNA, the TCRdb D assignment of TRBD2 cannot be verified. Per the germline V gene, CDR1 is MDHEN and CDR2 is SYDVKM. The CDR3 covers 17 residues. CDR3 sequence reads: CASSLFGLAGGYNEQFF.

The V call is TRBV12-3 or TRBV12-4, the J call TRBJ2-2; there is no DNA to check the TCRdb D call of TRBD1. This CDR3 comprises 15 residues. The CDR3: CASSLGGAFTGELFF.

V gene TRBV3-1 combines with J gene TRBJ2-1; the TCRdb D gene call, TRBD2, has no DNA to confirm it. The CDR3 is 15 amino acids. Germline CDR1 LGHDT, CDR2 YNNKEL (reference sequence). The CDR3 here is CARSSIAGPYNEQFF.